The entry below gives a single TCR beta chain sequence along with its context. Its cognate antigen is unknown. Method: immunoSEQ multiplex PCR; TCRdb's copy keeps in-frame clones and lacks some. The sample lists tens of thousands of clones, roughly 93% occurring once. Trimming at V came to 3 bases and at J to 1 base, leaving 8 bases not matched to a gene. Germline V CDR1 and CDR2: LNHDA, SQIVND (reference sequence). There are 16 residues in the CDR3. The record originates from a study of OX40 agonist ivuxolimab in advanced cancers. Study at large: Dosing consisted of intravenous ivuxolimab at 0.01 to 10 mg/kg every 2 weeks. Broader study findings: It was not determined which antigens were specifically recognized by the peripheral T cells that had undergone clonal expansion.

The V gene is TRBV19, the J gene TRBJ1-1; 7 bases align to TRBD1. Material: CD4+ or CD8+ T cells sorted from blood, obtained in a trial of the OX40 agonist ivuxolimab. The sequence came from an adult with an advanced solid tumor such as melanoma, head and neck, liver or kidney cancer. Written as DNA, the CDR3 is TGTGCCAGTAGTATCCAACAGGGGATGGCGAACACTGAAGCTTTCTTT. It is translated as CASSIQQGMANTEAFF.